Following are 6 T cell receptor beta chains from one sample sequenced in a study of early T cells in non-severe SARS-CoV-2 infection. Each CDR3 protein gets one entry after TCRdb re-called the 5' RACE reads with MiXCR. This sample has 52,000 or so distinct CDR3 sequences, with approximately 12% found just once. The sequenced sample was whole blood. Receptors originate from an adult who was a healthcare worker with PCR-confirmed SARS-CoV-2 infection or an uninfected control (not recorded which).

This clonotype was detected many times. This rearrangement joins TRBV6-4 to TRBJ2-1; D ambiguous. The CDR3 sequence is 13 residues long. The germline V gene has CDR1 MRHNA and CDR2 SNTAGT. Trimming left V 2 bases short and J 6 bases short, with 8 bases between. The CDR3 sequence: CASSDGESNEQFF. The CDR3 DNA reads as TGTGCCAGCAGTGACGGGGAATCCAATGAGCAGTTCTTC.

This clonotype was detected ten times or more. CDR3 in DNA: TGTGCCAGCTCACTCGGGCCCAGGGATTATGGCTACACCTTC. Residues: CASSLGPRDYGYTF. This sequence joins TRBV18 and TRBJ1-2; TRBD1 is a possible D gene (5 bases). CDR3 length: 14 residues. V lost 4 bases and J 5 bases, leaving 14 bases between the germline ends. Germline CDR1 KGHSH, CDR2 LQKENI.

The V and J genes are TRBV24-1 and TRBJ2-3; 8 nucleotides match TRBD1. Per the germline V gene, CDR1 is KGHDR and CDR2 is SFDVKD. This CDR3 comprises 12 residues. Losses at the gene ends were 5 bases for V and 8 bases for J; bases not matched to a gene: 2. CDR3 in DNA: TGTGCCACCAGTGCCACAGGGGGTACGCAGTATTTT. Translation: CATSATGGTQYF.

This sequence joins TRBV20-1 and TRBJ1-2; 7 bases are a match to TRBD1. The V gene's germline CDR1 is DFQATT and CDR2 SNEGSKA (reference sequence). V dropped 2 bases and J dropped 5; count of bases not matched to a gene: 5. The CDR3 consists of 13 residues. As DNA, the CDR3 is TGCAGTGCTAGACAAGGGGGCGCTTATGGCTACACCTTC. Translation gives CSARQGGAYGYTF.

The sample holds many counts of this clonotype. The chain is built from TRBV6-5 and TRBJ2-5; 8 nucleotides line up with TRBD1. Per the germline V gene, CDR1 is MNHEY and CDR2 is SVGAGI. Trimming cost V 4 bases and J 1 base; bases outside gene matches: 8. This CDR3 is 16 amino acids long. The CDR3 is CASSSGPGGSQETQYF. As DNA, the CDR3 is TGTGCCAGCAGTTCCGGGCCAGGGGGCTCCCAAGAGACCCAGTACTTC.

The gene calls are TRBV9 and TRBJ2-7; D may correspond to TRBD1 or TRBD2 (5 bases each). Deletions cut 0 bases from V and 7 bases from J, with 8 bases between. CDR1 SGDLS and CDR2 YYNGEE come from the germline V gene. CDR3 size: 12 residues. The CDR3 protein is CASSVEWGEQYF. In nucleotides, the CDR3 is TGTGCCAGCAGCGTAGAATGGGGGGAGCAGTACTTC.